This T cell receptor (beta chain) originates from a study of circulating and synovial CD4+ cells in juvenile arthritis. Regarding the study as a whole: T cell genome counts differed by at least an order of magnitude between CPL and CD4 samples.

As for this clone: As yet, its antigen is unknown. One end of the junction fails to match germline, which may point to a read error.

Here immunoSEQ multiplex PCR was the method, and the copy in TCRdb shows in-frame clones only, minus some. This table holds about 1,800 clones, approximately 90% found once. Germline CDR1 reads SGHNT; CDR2 reads YYREEE (reference sequence). The CDR3 is 15 amino acids. The rearrangement links TRBV5-4 to TRBJ1-4; 9 bases map to TRBD1. The sequencing sample was made of HLA-DR+ CD4+ T cells from blood. Stated subset: circulating pathogenic-like lymphocytes, sorted as HLA-DR+CD14-CD3+CD4+CD25low/- blood T cells. The sequence was collected from a human patient with juvenile idiopathic arthritis. Some clones in this sample may be carry-over from other donors' samples. CDR3 sequence: CASSLRQGGNEKLFF. The CDR3 DNA reads TGTGCTAGCAGCCTAAGACAGGGGGGGAATGAAAAACTGTTTTTT.